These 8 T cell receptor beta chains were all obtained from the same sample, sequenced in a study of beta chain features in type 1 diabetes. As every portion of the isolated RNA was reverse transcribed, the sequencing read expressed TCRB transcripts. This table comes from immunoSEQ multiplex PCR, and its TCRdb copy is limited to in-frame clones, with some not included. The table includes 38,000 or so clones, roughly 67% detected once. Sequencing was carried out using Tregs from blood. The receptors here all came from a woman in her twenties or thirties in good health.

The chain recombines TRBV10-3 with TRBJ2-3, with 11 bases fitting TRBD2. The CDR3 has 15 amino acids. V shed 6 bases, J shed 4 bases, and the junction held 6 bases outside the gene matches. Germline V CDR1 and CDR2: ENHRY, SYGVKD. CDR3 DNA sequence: TGTGCCATCAGCCCTAGCGGGAGGATGGCAGATACGCAGTATTTT. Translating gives CAISPSGRMADTQYF.

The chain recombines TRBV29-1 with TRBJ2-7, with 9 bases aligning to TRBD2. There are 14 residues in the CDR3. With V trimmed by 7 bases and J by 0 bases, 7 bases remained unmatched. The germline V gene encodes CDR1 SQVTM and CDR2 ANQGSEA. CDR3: CSDALSGSSYEQYF. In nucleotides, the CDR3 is TGCAGCGACGCGCTTAGCGGGAGCTCCTACGAGCAGTACTTC.

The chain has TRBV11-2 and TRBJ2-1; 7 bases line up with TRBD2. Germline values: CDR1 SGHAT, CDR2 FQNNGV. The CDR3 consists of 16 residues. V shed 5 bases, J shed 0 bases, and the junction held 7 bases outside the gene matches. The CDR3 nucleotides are TGTGCCAGCAGCCTCCTAAGCGGGATCTCCTACAATGAGCAGTTCTTC. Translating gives CASSLLSGISYNEQFF.

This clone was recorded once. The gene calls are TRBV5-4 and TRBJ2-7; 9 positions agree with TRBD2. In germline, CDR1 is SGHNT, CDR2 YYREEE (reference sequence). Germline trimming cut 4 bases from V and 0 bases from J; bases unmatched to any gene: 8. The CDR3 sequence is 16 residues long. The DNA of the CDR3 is TGTGCCAGCAGCCTTACTAGCGGGCGTGGCTCCTACGAGCAGTACTTC. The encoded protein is CASSLTSGRGSYEQYF.

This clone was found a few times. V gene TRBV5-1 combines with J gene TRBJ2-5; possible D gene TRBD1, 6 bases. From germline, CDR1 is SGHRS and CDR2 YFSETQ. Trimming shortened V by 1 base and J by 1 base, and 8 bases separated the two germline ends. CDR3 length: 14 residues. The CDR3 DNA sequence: TGCGCCAGCAGCTTGACAGGGTCCCAAGAGACCCAGTACTTC. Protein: CASSLTGSQETQYF.

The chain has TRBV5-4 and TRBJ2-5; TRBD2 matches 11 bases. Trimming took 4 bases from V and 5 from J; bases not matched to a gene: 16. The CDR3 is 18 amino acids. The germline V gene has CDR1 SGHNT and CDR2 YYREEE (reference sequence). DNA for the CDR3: TGTGCCAGCAGCGCACTGACTAGCGGGAAGGGGGGCAGGGAGACCCAGTACTTC. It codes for CASSALTSGKGGRETQYF.

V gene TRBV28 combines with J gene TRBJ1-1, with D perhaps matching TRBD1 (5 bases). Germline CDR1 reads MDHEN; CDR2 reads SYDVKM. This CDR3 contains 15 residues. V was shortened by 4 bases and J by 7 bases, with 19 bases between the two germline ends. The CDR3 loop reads CASSSPAGDEDEAFF. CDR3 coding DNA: TGTGCCAGCAGTTCACCCGCGGGGGATGAGGATGAAGCTTTCTTT.

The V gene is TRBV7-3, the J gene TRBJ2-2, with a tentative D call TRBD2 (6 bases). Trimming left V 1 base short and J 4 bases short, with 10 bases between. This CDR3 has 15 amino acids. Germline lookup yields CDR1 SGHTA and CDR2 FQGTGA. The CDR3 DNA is TGTGCCAGCAGCTTAAGAGGAGGGACCACCGGGGAGCTGTTTTTT. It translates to CASSLRGGTTGELFF.